This TCR beta chain was found in a study of blood T cell repertoires in COVID-19. This clone was seen once. The CDR3 has 15 residues. Germline trimming cut 0 bases from V and 5 bases from J; bases unmatched to any gene: 5. Germline CDR1 and CDR2: SNHLY and FYNNEI. The assay was immunoSEQ multiplex PCR, and TCRdb's table has in-frame clones only and misses some. This sample has tens of thousands of clones, with roughly nine tenths found just once. Source material: peripheral blood. The chain carries TRBV2 and TRBJ2-3, with TRBD1 matching 7 bases. The receptor comes from a man between 45 and 60 years old with acute or convalescent COVID-19. CDR3 nucleotides: TGTGCCAGCAGTGAAGCGCTTAGGGGGCAAGATACGCAGTATTTT. It yields the protein CASSEALRGQDTQYF. Using reference TRBV2 and TRBJ2-3 for the parts outside the CDR3, the full variable domain is EPEVTQTPSHQVTQMGQEVILRCVPISNHLYFYWYRQILGQKVEFLVSFYNNEISEKSEIFDDQFSVERPDGSNFTLKIRSTKLEDSAMYFCASSEALRGQDTQYFGPGTRLTVL.